The entry below gives a single T cell receptor beta chain sequence along with its context. As yet, its antigen is unknown. The data are from a study of cytomegalovirus exposure and HLA in healthy donors. Vbeta (60) and Jbeta (13) primers were used in the PCR. This table comes from immunoSEQ multiplex PCR, and its TCRdb copy is limited to in-frame clones, with some not included. The sample holds 150,000 to 200,000 clones; roughly 80% are singletons and the top ten take about 3.4%. Study-level findings and limits: Among CMV-associated TCR beta chains, most appeared HLA-restricted in a later analysis. The study designated fewer than 200 TCR beta chains cytomegalovirus-associated.

The CDR3 contains 14 residues. V dropped 0 bases and J dropped 4 bases, with 9 bases sitting between them. Germline values: CDR1 SEHNR, CDR2 FQNEAQ (reference sequence). The source material was PBMCs. The chain is built from TRBV7-9 and TRBJ1-2; perhaps TRBD1 as D (5 bases). This receptor was taken from a female donor in good health and CMV-seronegative. CDR3 sequence reads: CASSLAPGPYGYTF. CDR3 nucleotides: TGTGCCAGCAGCTTAGCCCCAGGGCCCTATGGCTACACCTTC. Full variable domain (rest looked up from reference TRBV7-9 and TRBJ1-2): DTGVSQNPRHKITKRGQNVTFRCDPISEHNRLYWYRQTLGQGPEFLTYFQNEAQLEKSRLLSDRFSAERPKGSFSTLEIQRTEQGDSAMYLCASSLAPGPYGYTFGSGTRLTVV.